These 30 T cell receptor beta chains share one sample of origin, sequenced in a study of cytomegalovirus exposure and HLA in healthy donors (dated by TCRdb to about 2017). Library creation used the immunoSEQ multiplex PCR assay. A mixture of 60 forward primers for TCR Vbeta segments and 13 reverse primers for TCR Jbeta segments was used in the multiplex PCR. The immuneACCESS repertoire file appears here via TCRdb, limited to in-frame rearrangements. These files lack a portion of the clones; in checked studies, under half of the deficit traces to unresolved V genes, and the cause of the others is not known. The sample contains about 59,000 clones, 65% to 75% of them found a single time. The biggest ten clones account for roughly 6.4% of the sample. The sequencing sample was made of PBMCs. All receptors come from a man aged 25-40 years in good health and CMV-seropositive.

The chain employs TRBV7-2 and TRBJ1-5; 7 nucleotides match TRBD1. Germline CDR1 and CDR2: SGHTA and FQGNSA. The V gene end was trimmed by 3 bases and the J gene end by 3 bases; junction bases not matched to a gene: 5. The CDR3 has 15 residues. In nucleotides, the CDR3 is TGTGCCAGCAGCTTCGCCGGGACAGACAATCAGCCCCAGCATTTT. Translated: CASSFAGTDNQPQHF. The whole variable domain, remainder taken from reference TRBV7-2 and TRBJ1-5, is GAGVSQSPSNKVTEKGKDVELRCDPISGHTALYWYRQSLGQGLEFLIYFQGNSAPDKSGLPSDRFSAERTGGSVSTLTIQRTQQEDSAVYLCASSFAGTDNQPQHFGDGTRLSIL.

The chain recombines TRBV11-1 with TRBJ1-1; a possible D gene is TRBD1 (5 bases). This CDR3 has 16 residues. CDR1 SGHAT and CDR2 FQDESV come from the germline V gene (reference sequence). The V end was cut by 1 base, the J end by 6 bases, with 18 bases between. The DNA for the CDR3 is TGTGCCAGCAGCTTAGGGTGGCAGGGTGCGGTGGCTGAAGCTTTCTTT. Translating gives CASSLGWQGAVAEAFF.

The chain employs TRBV9 and TRBJ2-2; D is ambiguous. There are 16 residues in the CDR3. V lost 1 base to trimming and J lost 0 bases, with 10 bases between them. Germline V lookup: CDR1 SGDLS, CDR2 YYNGEE. The CDR3 sequence: CASSVYRLPNTGELFF. CDR3 nucleotide sequence: TGTGCCAGCAGCGTATATCGACTCCCGAACACCGGGGAGCTGTTTTTT.

The rearrangement links TRBV5-6 to TRBJ2-1; D possibly corresponds to TRBD2 (5 bases). Germline V gene sequence: CDR1 SGHDT, CDR2 YYEEEE. Between the trimmed V and J ends, which lost 4 bases and 7 bases, there was a span of 15 bases. The CDR3 length is 14 residues. CDR3 DNA sequence: TGTGCCAGCAGCAGCCGACCTACGGGGAATGAGCAGTTCTTC. Protein sequence: CASSSRPTGNEQFF.

V gene TRBV7-9 combines with J gene TRBJ2-7; D not certain. The CDR3 extends over 11 amino acids. From germline, CDR1 is SEHNR and CDR2 FQNEAQ (reference sequence). The V end lost 5 bases, the J end lost 0 bases, and 2 bases lay between the germline ends. The CDR3 bases are TGTGCCAGCAGCCACTCCTACGAGCAGTACTTC. Its protein product is CASSHSYEQYF.

V is TRBV6-1 and J is TRBJ1-1, with D maybe TRBD1 (6 bases). Germline V gene lookup returns CDR1 MNHNS and CDR2 SASEGT. V dropped 4 bases and J dropped 1 base, with 10 bases sitting between them. The CDR3 spans 14 residues. The CDR3 nucleotides read TGTGCCAGCAGTGTAGGCAGGGGGAACACTGAAGCTTTCTTT. Its translation is CASSVGRGNTEAFF.

J is TRBJ2-7 and V is TRBV18; TRBD1 might be the D (6 bases). Germline CDR1 is KGHSH and CDR2 is LQKENI. The V end lost 10 bases, the J end lost 2 bases, and 15 bases lay between the germline ends. The CDR3 length is 13 residues. The CDR3: CATNGRDTYEQYF. CDR3 DNA sequence: TGTGCCACGAACGGAAGGGACACCTACGAGCAGTACTTC.

This clone was picked up a small number of times. The chain is built from TRBV6-6 and TRBJ2-4; D perhaps matches TRBD1 (5 bases). The CDR3 is 12 residues long. Germline values: CDR1 MNHNY, CDR2 SVGAGI (reference sequence). Trimming took 5 bases from V and 6 from J, leaving 8 bases between them. CDR3 sequence: CASSADRNIQYF. CDR3 DNA: TGTGCCAGCAGTGCTGACAGAAACATTCAGTACTTC.

The chain links TRBV5-1 to TRBJ2-5, with TRBD1 as a possible D gene (5 bases). The CDR3 is 13 residues long. V was shortened by 2 bases and J by 4 bases, with 9 bases between the two germline ends. Germline V CDR1 and CDR2: SGHRS, YFSETQ. The CDR3 sequence: CASSFSRAETQYF. CDR3 DNA: TGCGCCAGCAGCTTTTCCAGGGCAGAGACCCAGTACTTC. Together with reference TRBV5-1 and TRBJ2-5, the CDR3 gives the full variable domain: KAGVTQTPRYLIKTRGQQVTLSCSPISGHRSVSWYQQTPGQGLQFLFEYFSETQRNKGNFPGRFSGRQFSNSRSEMNVSTLELGDSALYLCASSFSRAETQYFGPGTRLLVL.

The chain joins TRBV15 to TRBJ1-4; the D is unclear. V was shortened by 2 bases and J by 6 bases, with 4 bases between the two germline ends. The CDR3 spans 12 residues. Germline CDR1 is LNHNV and CDR2 is YYDKDF (reference sequence). This CDR3 is CATSRQDEKLFF. The CDR3 coding sequence is TGTGCCACCAGCAGACAGGATGAAAAACTGTTTTTT.

The J gene is TRBJ2-3, the V gene TRBV6-4; 15 nucleotides line up with TRBD2. Germline values: CDR1 MRHNA, CDR2 SNTAGT. This CDR3 is built from 15 residues. V lost 2 bases, J lost 6 bases, and 0 bases stayed unmatched. The CDR3 loop is CASSDGTSGGDTQYF. CDR3 nucleotides: TGTGCCAGCAGTGACGGGACTAGCGGGGGGGATACGCAGTATTTT.

The chain combines TRBV29-1 with TRBJ1-1, with TRBD1 as a possible D gene (5 bases). The CDR3 loop spans 12 amino acids. V shed 3 bases and J shed 11 bases, with 16 bases lying between them. Germline-derived CDR1 and CDR2 are SQVTM and ANQGSEA. CDR3 nucleotide sequence: TGCAGCGTTGAGAGGGACTCCTACGGGGCTTTCTTT. Translating gives CSVERDSYGAFF.

The chain has TRBV4-2 and TRBJ2-7; no definite D call. Trimming removed 1 base from V and 3 bases from J, with 4 bases in between. Germline lookup yields CDR1 LGHNA and CDR2 YNFKEQ. This CDR3 is built from 12 residues. CDR3 region: CASSQGSYEQYF. The CDR3 nucleotides read TGTGCCAGCAGCCAAGGCAGCTACGAGCAGTACTTC.

J is TRBJ1-5 and V is TRBV4-3; 8 nucleotides agree with TRBD1. V lost 4 bases, J lost 0 bases, and 11 bases stayed unmatched. Germline-derived CDR1 and CDR2 are LGHNA and YSLEER. CDR3 length: 18 amino acids. CDR3 coding DNA: TGCGCCAGCAGCCCATCCGGGACAGGAGCGTATAGCAATCAGCCCCAGCATTTT. Amino acid sequence: CASSPSGTGAYSNQPQHF.

The CDR3 region is CASSTLQTNYGYTF. The CDR3 DNA is TGTGCCAGCAGCACCTTACAGACTAACTATGGCTACACCTTC. V is TRBV7-9 and J is TRBJ1-2; D gene uncertain. V lost 5 bases and J lost 0, with 10 bases in between. This CDR3 is built from 14 residues. From germline, CDR1 is SEHNR and CDR2 FQNEAQ (reference sequence).

This clone was detected only a few times. The chain uses TRBV5-1 and TRBJ2-2; no clear D gene. V was pared by 6 bases and J by 7 bases, with 19 bases between. The CDR3 is 15 residues long. Germline-derived CDR1 and CDR2 are SGHRS and YFSETQ. The CDR3 here is CASTERSDSFGELFF. The CDR3, as DNA: TGCGCCAGCACGGAGAGATCCGACTCATTCGGGGAGCTGTTTTTT.

V usage is TRBV10-3 and J usage is TRBJ2-7; D not resolved. The V gene's germline CDR1 is ENHRY and CDR2 SYGVKD. This CDR3 has 13 residues. V lost 10 bases to trimming and J lost 3 bases, with 16 bases between them. The CDR3 coding sequence is TGTGCCAGCCGCACCGCAGATAACTACGAGCAGTACTTC. Amino acid sequence: CASRTADNYEQYF.

J is TRBJ1-2 and V is TRBV5-1, with a possible D match to TRBD1 (5 bases). CDR1 and CDR2 from the germline V gene are SGHRS and YFSETQ. The CDR3 has 18 residues. The ends were cut back, 1 base at V and 7 bases at J, with 26 bases in the middle. As DNA, the CDR3 is TGCGCCAGCAGCTTGTTCGTGACGCAACGCGGGGGAGAGGCTGGCTACACCTTC. Its translation: CASSLFVTQRGGEAGYTF.

The chain uses TRBV7-2 and TRBJ1-3; 10 bases line up with TRBD1. V shed 1 base, J shed 3 bases, and the junction held 6 bases outside the gene matches. The germline V gene encodes CDR1 SGHTA and CDR2 FQGNSA. The CDR3 has 17 amino acids. CDR3: CASSLGQGAVSGNTIYF. CDR3 bases: TGTGCCAGCAGCTTAGGACAGGGGGCCGTAAGTGGAAACACCATATATTTT.

V is TRBV11-2 and J is TRBJ2-5; 11 bases agree with TRBD2. Looked up from germline, CDR1 is SGHAT and CDR2 is FQNNGV. J gave up 5 bases and V 1 base, and 6 bases lay outside the gene matches. CDR3 length equals 16 residues. CDR3 bases: TGTGCCAGCAGCTTAGTAGCGGGGGGGCGTGGGGAGACCCAGTACTTC. Amino acids: CASSLVAGGRGETQYF.

This chain links TRBV7-3 with TRBJ1-3, with D perhaps matching TRBD1 (5 bases). Per the germline V gene, CDR1 is SGHTA and CDR2 is FQGTGA. This CDR3 contains 15 residues. V lost 2 bases, J lost 2 bases, and 10 bases lay in between. The CDR3 DNA is TGTGCCAGCAGCTTATTTCCAGGGACTGGAAACACCATATATTTT. It is translated as CASSLFPGTGNTIYF.

The chain employs TRBV18 and TRBJ1-1, with 9 bases that match TRBD1. This CDR3 has 14 amino acids. The V segment lost 6 bases and the J segment 4 bases; nucleotides outside the gene matches: 6. From germline, CDR1 is KGHSH and CDR2 LQKENI. The DNA for the CDR3 is TGTGCCAGCTCTCCAGGACAGGGGAGCACTGAAGCTTTCTTT. It is translated as CASSPGQGSTEAFF.

Within the sample, this clone is medium-sized (0.01 to 0.1%). V gene TRBV4-3 combines with J gene TRBJ2-3, with 7 nucleotides matching TRBD2. J lost 6 bases, V lost 4 bases, and 4 bases had no gene match. CDR3 length: 13 residues. Germline CDR1 is LGHNA and CDR2 is YSLEER. CDR3 protein: CASSRRDYDTQYF. For the CDR3, the DNA is TGCGCCAGCAGCCGGCGGGACTACGATACGCAGTATTTT.

CDR3 DNA: TGCAGCGGTGGCGGGGCGATCTACAATGAGCAGTTCTTC. Its protein is CSGGGAIYNEQFF. V usage is TRBV29-1 and J usage is TRBJ2-1, with a possible D match to TRBD2 (6 bases). Germline loops: CDR1 SQVTM, CDR2 ANQGSEA. Between the trimmed V and J ends, which lost 7 bases and 3 bases, there was a span of 13 bases. This CDR3 is 13 amino acids long.

Details on this clone: This CDR3 is also generated by other DNA sequences in the sample. This sequence joins TRBV28 and TRBJ2-7; TRBD1 might be the D (6 bases). This CDR3 contains 13 residues. The germline CDR1 and CDR2 sequences are MDHEN and SYDVKM. V lost 2 bases, J lost 4 bases, and 9 bases lay in between. The CDR3 DNA follows: TGTGCCAGCAGTTTAGGGCAGGGGTACGAGCAGTACTTC. Its translation: CASSLGQGYEQYF.

The chain has TRBV7-2 and TRBJ2-7; the match to TRBD2 covers 7 bases. Germline V gene data show CDR1 as SGHTA and CDR2 as FQGNSA. CDR3 size: 15 residues. Losses at the gene ends were 2 bases for V and 3 bases for J; bases not matched to a gene: 7. Written as DNA, the CDR3 is TGTGCCAGCAGCTTACGGGACGGCGGGGGCTACGAGCAGTACTTC. Translated, it gives CASSLRDGGGYEQYF.

The V and J genes are TRBV4-2 and TRBJ2-5, with 8 bases lining up with TRBD1. J was trimmed by 3 bases and V by 4 bases; bases with no gene match: 4. CDR3 length equals 14 residues. The V gene's germline CDR1 is LGHNA and CDR2 YNFKEQ. The CDR3 spells CASSPGQGEETQYF. The CDR3 nucleotides are TGTGCCAGCAGCCCTGGACAGGGCGAAGAGACCCAGTACTTC.

This clone appeared a few times. The chain carries TRBV6-4 and TRBJ2-3; 13 bases fit TRBD2. This CDR3 region has 15 residues. The germline V gene has CDR1 MRHNA and CDR2 SNTAGT. The ends lost 0 bases at V and 6 bases at J; junction bases unmatched: 0. The CDR3 here is CASSDSTSGGDTQYF. The CDR3 DNA sequence: TGTGCCAGCAGTGACTCGACTAGCGGGGGGGATACGCAGTATTTT.

The chain employs TRBV2 and TRBJ1-1, with D possibly being TRBD1 (5 bases). The ends were cut back, 11 bases at V and 0 bases at J, with 13 bases in the middle. The CDR3 is 13 amino acids. Germline values: CDR1 SNHLY, CDR2 FYNNEI. The CDR3 loop reads CACTTGVNTEAFF. Written as DNA, the CDR3 is TGTGCCTGTACAACAGGAGTGAACACTGAAGCTTTCTTT.

V usage is TRBV19 and J usage is TRBJ1-6; 7 positions agree with TRBD1. This CDR3 is 15 amino acids long. Germline loops: CDR1 LNHDA, CDR2 SQIVND (reference sequence). J gave up 5 bases and V 4 bases, and 5 bases lay outside the gene matches. CDR3 in amino acids: CASSTIQGNNSPLHF. CDR3 DNA sequence: TGTGCCAGTAGTACTATACAGGGGAATAATTCACCCCTCCACTTT.